This is a list of T cell receptor beta chains from one sample in a study of early T cells in non-severe SARS-CoV-2 infection. TCRdb re-derived calls from the 5' RACE reads in MiXCR, one entry per CDR3 protein. The table includes over 25,000 distinct CDR3 sequences, approximately 5% detected once. The sequenced sample was whole blood. Receptors originate from an adult who was a healthcare worker with PCR-confirmed SARS-CoV-2 infection or an uninfected control (not recorded which). Each CDR3 is given without its conserved first and last residue. The order of the fields is V gene, J gene, CDR3 protein.

V: TRBV5-1; J: TRBJ2-5; CDR3: ASSLDGRDQETQY
V: TRBV5-1; J: TRBJ2-5; CDR3: ASSLNSPETQY
V: TRBV6-4; J: TRBJ2-1; CDR3: ASSEGGGYNEQF
V: TRBV12-3/TRBV12-4; J: TRBJ2-3; CDR3: ASRPQGRGGLYGTDTQY
V: TRBV5-1; J: TRBJ1-2; CDR3: ASSLEAPGYGYT
V: TRBV29-1; J: TRBJ2-7; CDR3: SGLILMGERGAYEQY
V: TRBV6-5; J: TRBJ2-5; CDR3: ASSSLTSGEETQY
V: TRBV9; J: TRBJ1-4; CDR3: ASSVTPGAEKLF
V: TRBV20-1; J: TRBJ2-5; CDR3: SARGARQGNQETQY
V: TRBV4-3; J: TRBJ2-7; CDR3: ASSQTGAPRDEQY
V: TRBV6-6; J: TRBJ1-1; CDR3: ASGGTGGNTEAF
V: TRBV5-1; J: TRBJ2-5; CDR3: ASSLSEETQY
V: TRBV6-1; J: TRBJ2-1; CDR3: ASSQAGDSYNEQF
V: TRBV21-1; J: TRBJ2-7; CDR3: ASSKKPRGCEQY
V: TRBV3-1; J: TRBJ1-2; CDR3: ASRQGIGYGYT
V: TRBV18; J: TRBJ2-6; CDR3: ASSPQGAVSGANVLT
V: TRBV6-1; J: TRBJ2-4; CDR3: ASSEAWGTSFIQY
V: TRBV20-1; J: TRBJ2-7; CDR3: SADDNAYEQY
V: TRBV6-2/TRBV6-3; J: TRBJ1-5; CDR3: ASSHGTVGNQPQH
V: TRBV7-6; J: TRBJ1-1; CDR3: ASSLGGSYTEAF
V: TRBV10-3; J: TRBJ2-3; CDR3: AISERGADTDTQY
V: TRBV7-2; J: TRBJ2-7; CDR3: ASSPNVLGEQY
V: TRBV12-3/TRBV12-4; J: TRBJ2-5; CDR3: ASSPQGIPQETQY
V: TRBV13; J: TRBJ1-4; CDR3: ASSPSWDEKLF
V: TRBV3-1; J: TRBJ2-5; CDR3: ASSQPGGETQY
V: TRBV5-1; J: TRBJ1-1; CDR3: ASSAIQGANTEAF
V: TRBV20-1; J: TRBJ2-3; CDR3: SARRSLTDTQY
V: TRBV6-5; J: TRBJ1-1; CDR3: ASRQEWDRFNTEAF
V: TRBV20-1; J: TRBJ2-5; CDR3: SARASGGKRTQY
V: TRBV10-3; J: TRBJ2-6; CDR3: AISDSGSGANVLT
V: TRBV7-9; J: TRBJ1-1; CDR3: ASSLGGEFEAF
V: TRBV12-3/TRBV12-4; J: TRBJ1-5; CDR3: ASSLRGPQPQH
V: TRBV12-3/TRBV12-4; J: TRBJ2-7; CDR3: ASTSPGSLSYEQY